This T cell receptor (beta chain) came from a study of Graves' ophthalmopathy and Graves' hyperthyroidism. The authors amplified TCR beta CDR3 regions, and they did so from RNA transcripts for repertoire sequencing. First-round RT-PCR employed HTBI primers, with a second-round multiplex PCR after it. In TCRdb, the multiplex PCR reads were re-called with MiXCR into one record per CDR3 protein. The sample lists approximately 640,000 distinct CDR3 sequences, roughly 41% occurring once. Per the germline V gene, CDR1 is MNHNY and CDR2 is SVGAGI (reference sequence). The CDR3 sequence is 12 residues long. The V gene lost 5 bases and the J gene lost 5 bases, with 9 bases spanning the gap. Findings and limits, study-wide: At about 69% sensitivity and approximately 78% specificity, the model predicted progression of the ophthalmopathy.

The table lists this clonotype with many counts. Its cognate antigen is unknown. The sequencing sample was made of peripheral blood. The chain is built from TRBV6-6 and TRBJ1-2; D remains unclear. This TCR was sampled from an adult man with Graves' ophthalmopathy. CDR3 DNA: TGTGCCAGCAGTGAATCTGGGTATGGCTACACCTTC. It codes for CASSESGYGYTF.